This is a list of T cell receptor beta chains from one sample in a study of regulatory T cells in long-lasting Graves disease. TCRdb processed the multiplex PCR reads anew with MiXCR; each CDR3 protein has one entry. In the table there are approximately 210,000 distinct CDR3 sequences, 15% to 20% of which are singletons. Sequenced here: peripheral blood mononuclear cells (PBMCs), sampled at new diagnosis, from a patient treated with antithyroid drugs. These receptors were obtained from a female donor with Graves disease. Each CDR3 is given with its conserved first and last residue. Each record gives: V gene, J gene, CDR3 length, clone size, D gene, CDR3 DNA, CDR3 protein. D genes are given only for firm matches. Only part of the rows carry a size: once, few, many, or a class if the clone is expanded.

TRBV15	TRBJ1-2	14	many	-	TGTGCCACCAGCAGAGATGGCGTCAACTATGGCTACACCTTC	CATSRDGVNYGYTF
TRBV7-3	TRBJ1-1	13	many	-	TGTGCCAGCACCGCGGACAGATACACTGAAGCTTTCTTT	CASTADRYTEAFF
TRBV2	TRBJ1-2	11	many	-	TGTGCCAGCAGTGAACAGGCAGGCTACACCTTC	CASSEQAGYTF
TRBV7-7	TRBJ2-5	14	many	-	TGTGCTAGCAGCTCGTGGGACTTACAAGAGACCCAGTACTTC	CASSSWDLQETQYF
TRBV19	TRBJ1-1	15	once	-	TGTGCCAGTACCCCGCGGGCAGGGTCGAACACTGAAGCTTTCTTT	CASTPRAGSNTEAFF
TRBV3-1	TRBJ2-7	13	many	-	TGTGCCAGCAGCCAAGATTGGTCCCGAGAGCAGTACTTC	CASSQDWSREQYF
TRBV2	TRBJ1-4	17	many	-	TGTGCCAGCAGTGATGGGGGATCTGCAGGGTCGGATGAAAAACTGTTTTTT	CASSDGGSAGSDEKLFF
TRBV20-1	TRBJ1-2	13	-	TRBD1	TGCAGTGCTAGCGACAGGGGAGTTCGTGGCTACACCTTC	CSASDRGVRGYTF
TRBV20-1	TRBJ2-1	15	many	TRBD2	TGCAGTGCTTTCCCCGGGACTAGCGGGGGCAATGAGCAGTTCTTC	CSAFPGTSGGNEQFF
TRBV28	TRBJ1-4	14	many	-	TGTGCCAGCACCGAAGTTGCAACTAATGGAAAACTGTTTTTT	CASTEVATNGKLFF
TRBV3-1	TRBJ2-5	13	once	-	TGTGCCAGCAGCCCCTGGGAGGAAGAGACCCAGTACTTC	CASSPWEEETQYF
TRBV11-1	TRBJ2-1	12	many	TRBD1	TGTGCCAGCAGCCCAGACAGGGATGAGCAGTTCTTC	CASSPDRDEQFF
TRBV6-2/TRBV6-3	TRBJ2-7	13	many	-	TGTGCCAGCAGAATGGACAGTACCTACGAGCAGTACTTC	CASRMDSTYEQYF
TRBV11-1	TRBJ1-1	13	many	-	TGTGCCAGCAGCCCGGAGCTGAACACTGAAGCTTTCTTT	CASSPELNTEAFF
TRBV28	TRBJ2-5	12	many	TRBD1	TGTGCCAGCGGACAGGTATCAGAGACCCAGTACTTC	CASGQVSETQYF
TRBV20-1	TRBJ1-1	15	many	-	TGCAGTGCTAGGCTTGGTGAGACAATCGGAGGGGAGGCTTTCTTT	CSARLGETIGGEAFF
TRBV6-2/TRBV6-3	TRBJ1-3	15	few	-	TGTGCCAGCAGTTTGTCGTACAGCTCTGGAAACACCATATATTTT	CASSLSYSSGNTIYF
TRBV10-2	TRBJ1-2	13	many	-	TGCGCCAGCACCAGTCGCCAAGGTGGAGGCTACACCTTC	CASTSRQGGGYTF
TRBV6-1	TRBJ1-2	16	-	TRBD1	TGTGCCAGCAGGCGATTCGGGACAGGGCCTAACTATGGCTACACCTTC	CASRRFGTGPNYGYTF
TRBV6-2/TRBV6-3	TRBJ2-7	17	many	TRBD2	TGTGCCAGCAGTTACTCGGAGACTAGCGGGAGTATGGACGAGCAGTACTTC	CASSYSETSGSMDEQYF
TRBV27	TRBJ1-6	17	few	-	TGTGCCAGCGCCCTAGGGGTCCCGAGCTCCTATAATTCACCCCTCCACTTT	CASALGVPSSYNSPLHF
TRBV20-1	TRBJ2-1	14	many	TRBD2	TGCAGTGCTAGACTGGGACTAGTTTTGAATGAGCAGTTCTTC	CSARLGLVLNEQFF
TRBV20-1	TRBJ2-7	15	many	TRBD2	TGCAGTGCTAGAACACCCCCGGAGCGGGGCTACGAGCAGTACTTC	CSARTPPERGYEQYF
TRBV2	TRBJ1-2	15	-	TRBD1	TGTGCCAGCAGTGACAGGGGGCGTCTGGGCTATGGCTACACCTTC	CASSDRGRLGYGYTF
TRBV29-1	TRBJ1-4	14	many	-	TGCAGCGCCTCCGACAGACCAACTAATGAAAAACTGTTTTTT	CSASDRPTNEKLFF
TRBV27	TRBJ2-7	14	many	TRBD1	TGTGCCAGCAGTTTCCGGACAGGGGACTACGAGCAGTACTTC	CASSFRTGDYEQYF
TRBV6-5	TRBJ1-3	17	few	-	TGTGCCAGCAGTTACAGGCCCGGGGCAGCCGGAGGAAACACCATATATTTT	CASSYRPGAAGGNTIYF
TRBV11-3	TRBJ2-1	13	many	-	TGTGCCAGCAGCTTAGTCGAACCCCCTGAGCAGTTCTTC	CASSLVEPPEQFF
TRBV19	TRBJ1-6	15	-	TRBD1	TGTGCCAGTAGGAGGACAGGGGAGGGAAGTTCACCCCTCCACTTT	CASRRTGEGSSPLHF
TRBV20-1	TRBJ1-4	14	many	-	TGCAGTGCTAGAGTTTTGGGACGGGGTGAAAAACTGTTTTTT	CSARVLGRGEKLFF
TRBV6-1	TRBJ2-5	15	many	-	TGTGCCAGCACCCGCCCAACAGGGCTGGGGGAGACCCAGTACTTC	CASTRPTGLGETQYF
TRBV4-2	TRBJ1-3	15	medium-sized	TRBD1	TGTGCCAGCAGCCAGGAGGACAGGTCTGGAAACACCATATATTTT	CASSQEDRSGNTIYF
TRBV30	TRBJ1-1	13	-	-	TGTGCCTGGTTGACAGGCTGGGACACTGAAGCTTTCTTT	CAWLTGWDTEAFF
TRBV2	TRBJ1-2	14	many	TRBD1	TGTGCCAGCAGGCCCCGGGACAGGGGTTATGGCTACACCTTC	CASRPRDRGYGYTF
TRBV12-3/TRBV12-4	TRBJ2-5	13	many	-	TGTGCCAGCAGAGGGAACGAGCCAGAGACCCAGTACTTC	CASRGNEPETQYF
TRBV20-1	TRBJ2-3	14	many	TRBD2	TGCAGTGCTGGGACTAGCGGGGGCCGGAATACGCAGTATTTT	CSAGTSGGRNTQYF
TRBV5-1	TRBJ1-1	13	many	-	TGCGCCAGCAGGAGGGAGTTAGGGACTGAAGCTTTCTTT	CASRRELGTEAFF
TRBV12-3/TRBV12-4	TRBJ2-1	12	few	-	TGTGCCAGCAGTTTGCTAGGAGTTGAGCAGTTCTTC	CASSLLGVEQFF
TRBV20-1	TRBJ1-6	14	many	-	TGCAGTGCTAGAGATCCTCTAGATAATTCACCCCTCCACTTT	CSARDPLDNSPLHF
TRBV10-2	TRBJ2-4	10	-	-	TGCGCCAGGGCGAGAAACATTCAGTACTTC	CARARNIQYF
TRBV4-1	TRBJ1-1	12	few	-	TGCGCCAGCAGCCAGAGGGACACTGAAGCTTTCTTT	CASSQRDTEAFF
TRBV24-1	TRBJ2-3	15	many	TRBD2	TGTGCCACCAGTGGAACTAGCGTTAGCACAGATACGCAGTATTTT	CATSGTSVSTDTQYF
TRBV28	TRBJ1-3	15	-	-	TGTGCCAGCAGTCTATCACGGGACGGAGGAAACACCATATATTTT	CASSLSRDGGNTIYF
TRBV24-1	TRBJ2-2	13	many	TRBD1	TGTGCCACCAGGGAGACAGGGACCGGGGAGCTGTTTTTT	CATRETGTGELFF
TRBV28	TRBJ1-3	13	many	-	TGTGCCAGCGAACGGGACAACGAGAACACCATATATTTT	CASERDNENTIYF
TRBV11-3	TRBJ2-3	16	-	TRBD2	TGTGCCAGCAGCATAGGGACTAGCGGGCGCACAGATACGCAGTATTTT	CASSIGTSGRTDTQYF
TRBV7-9	TRBJ2-7	14	many	-	TGTGCCAGCAGCTTAGCGTCAGGGACCTACGAGCAGTACTTC	CASSLASGTYEQYF
TRBV15	TRBJ1-1	12	-	-	TGTGCCACCAGCAAACCCGGGACTGAAGCTTTCTTT	CATSKPGTEAFF
TRBV20-1	TRBJ2-7	14	few	-	TGCAGTGCTACAGCCGGGACTGGGTCCTACGAGCAGTACTTC	CSATAGTGSYEQYF
TRBV11-2	TRBJ2-3	16	many	TRBD1	TGTGCCAGCAGCCCGGCCGGACAGGGAGGCTCAGATACGCAGTATTTT	CASSPAGQGGSDTQYF
TRBV24-1	TRBJ1-2	15	many	TRBD1	TGTGCCACCAGTGACTCGACAGGGTCGGGCTATGGCTACACCTTC	CATSDSTGSGYGYTF
TRBV9	TRBJ2-2	17	many	TRBD2	TGTGCCAGCAGTGAAACTGGACTAGCGGGAGTTTCGGGGGAGCTGTTTTTT	CASSETGLAGVSGELFF
TRBV28	TRBJ2-1	17	many	-	TGTGCCAGCAGTCCTCCCTTGATGGGACTGCGATCAAATGAGCAGTTCTTC	CASSPPLMGLRSNEQFF
TRBV19	TRBJ1-1	14	-	-	TGTGCCAGTAGTATCAGAGGGGATGGCACTGAAGCTTTCTTT	CASSIRGDGTEAFF
TRBV5-4	TRBJ1-2	12	few	-	TGTGCCAGCAGCCCACGAGGTTGGGGCTACACCTTC	CASSPRGWGYTF